This entry describes one TCR beta chain. Its antigen is as yet unknown. Trimming took 2 bases from V and 10 from J; bases not matched to a gene: 1. Germline CDR1 is LGHDT and CDR2 is YNNKEL (reference sequence). This CDR3 has 12 residues. Patients were all untreated before their thyroid surgery. This sample was included in a study of metastatic and nonmetastatic thyroid tumors. Study-level information: Across blood and tumor or nodule tissue, repertoires from malignant and benign thyroid patients were compared with one another. Whole-study results and caveats: In blood and tumor, TCR beta diversity was reportedly significantly higher in malignant thyroid tumors than in benign nodules.

Authors' methods: Clinicopathological groups differed in CDR3, with these differences serving to build a distant-metastasis classifier for papillary thyroid cancer. TCRdb re-clonotyped the PCR reads through MiXCR. The V and J calls follow TCRdb's processing rather than the paper's. Of tens of thousands of clones listed, roughly 36% are singletons. J is TRBJ2-1 and V is TRBV3-1; TRBD2 agrees at 8 bases. The sample comprised blood. The sequence came from a male donor with papillary thyroid cancer or a benign thyroid nodule (not recorded which). Some clones in this sample may be carry-over from other donors' samples. The CDR3 DNA follows: TGTGCCAGCAGCCAATTAGCGGGGGAGCAGTTCTTC. Translated, it gives CASSQLAGEQFF.